The T cell receptor (beta chain) described here comes from a study of blood T cell repertoires in COVID-19. Study-wide background: The study drew acute and convalescent COVID-19 samples from the United States, Italy and Spain. T cells, B-cell-depleted T cells, or PBMCs supplied cDNA or gDNA.

Sequenced by immunoSEQ multiplex PCR; TCRdb stores in-frame clones only, minus some. Of 350,000 or so clones listed, about 83% were seen once; the top ten hold approximately 3%. The CDR3 length is 14 residues. V shed 7 bases, J shed 0 bases, and the junction held 4 bases outside the gene matches. Looked up from germline, CDR1 is SNHLY and CDR2 is FYNNEI. Material: peripheral blood. The rearrangement links TRBV2 to TRBJ2-7, with 9 nucleotides matching TRBD1. This sequence was found in a man under 40 with active or convalescent COVID-19. CDR3 DNA sequence: TGTGCCAGCACGGACAGGGGATCCTCCTACGAGCAGTACTTC. Its translation: CASTDRGSSYEQYF.